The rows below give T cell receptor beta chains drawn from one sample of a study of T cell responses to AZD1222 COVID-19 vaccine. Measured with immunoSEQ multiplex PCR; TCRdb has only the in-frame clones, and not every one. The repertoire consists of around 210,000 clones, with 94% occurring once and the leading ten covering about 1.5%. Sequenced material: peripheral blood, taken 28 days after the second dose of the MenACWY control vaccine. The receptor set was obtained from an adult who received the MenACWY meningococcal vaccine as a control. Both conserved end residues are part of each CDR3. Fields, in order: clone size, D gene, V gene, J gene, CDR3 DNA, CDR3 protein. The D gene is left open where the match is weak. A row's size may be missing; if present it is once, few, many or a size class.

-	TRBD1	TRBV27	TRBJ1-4	TGTGCCAGCAGCAGGGGGACCTCTAATGAAAAACTGTTTTTT	CASSRGTSNEKLFF
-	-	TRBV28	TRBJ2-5	TGTGCCAGCAGTTTATTTACCCCCCGGACTTTGGAAGAGACCCAGTACTTC	CASSLFTPRTLEETQYF
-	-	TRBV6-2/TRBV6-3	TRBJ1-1	TGTGCCAGCAGCCTAATGAACACTGAAGCTTTCTTT	CASSLMNTEAFF
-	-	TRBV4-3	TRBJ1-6	TGCGCCAGCAGCCAAGACAGGTCCTCCTATAATTCACCCCTCCACTTT	CASSQDRSSYNSPLHF
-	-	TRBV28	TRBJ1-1	TGTGCCAGCAGGGGGAACACTGAAGCTTTCTTT	CASRGNTEAFF
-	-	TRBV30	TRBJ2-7	TGTGCCTGGACGACCTCCTACGAGCAGTACTTC	CAWTTSYEQYF
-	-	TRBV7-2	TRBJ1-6	TGTGCCAGCAGCTCCCACGGGTTCGTGGGTTCACCCCTCCACTTT	CASSSHGFVGSPLHF
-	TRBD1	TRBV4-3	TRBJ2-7	TGCGCCAGCAGCCAAGATAGACAGGGGGCCTACGAGCAGTACTTC	CASSQDRQGAYEQYF
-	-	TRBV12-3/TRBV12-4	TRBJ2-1	TGTGCCAGCAGTACTCGTCCGGATGAGCAGTTCTTC	CASSTRPDEQFF
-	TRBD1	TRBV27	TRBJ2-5	TGTGCCAGCAGTACAGGGGGTACGAGGGCTAGAGAGACCCAGTACTTC	CASSTGGTRARETQYF
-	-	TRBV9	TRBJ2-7	TGTGCCAGCAGCCCTGTAGGACAAGTCTACGAGCAGTACTTC	CASSPVGQVYEQYF
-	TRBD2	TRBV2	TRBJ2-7	TGTGCCAGCAGCTTATGGGTAGCGGGAGGGGACGAGCAGTACTTC	CASSLWVAGGDEQYF
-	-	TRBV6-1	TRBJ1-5	TGTGCCAGCAGTGAAAGGCAAATAGACAGCAATCAGCCCCAGCATTTT	CASSERQIDSNQPQHF
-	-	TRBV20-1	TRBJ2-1	TGCAGTGCTAGTCGTCGGGGGAGAGAAGGCAATGAGCAGTTCTTC	CSASRRGREGNEQFF
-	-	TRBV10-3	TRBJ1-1	TGTGCCATCAGTGAAGCCGACGGAAAGAACACTGAAGCTTTCTTT	CAISEADGKNTEAFF
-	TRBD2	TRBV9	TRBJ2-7	TGTGCCAGCAGCGCCGGGACTAGCGGGAGACCCTACGAGCAGTACTTC	CASSAGTSGRPYEQYF
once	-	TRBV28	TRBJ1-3	TGTGCCAGCAGTTTCAGTTCTGGCTTCTCTGGAAACACCATATATTTT	CASSFSSGFSGNTIYF
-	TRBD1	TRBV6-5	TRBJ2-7	TGTGCCAGCAATAAGGGGCAGGGGGTCTACGAGCAGTACTTC	CASNKGQGVYEQYF
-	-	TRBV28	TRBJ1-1	TGTGCCAGCAGTTTATTCGGACTCCCGAACACTGAAGCTTTCTTT	CASSLFGLPNTEAFF
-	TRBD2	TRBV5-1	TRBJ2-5	TGCGCCAGCAGCTTGGCTCCTAGCGGGGGTTTCCGGGGGCAAGAGACCCAGTACTTC	CASSLAPSGGFRGQETQYF
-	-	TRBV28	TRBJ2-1	TGTGCCAGCAGGGGCGGGACGACCTACAATGAGCAGTTCTTC	CASRGGTTYNEQFF
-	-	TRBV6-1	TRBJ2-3	TGTGCCAGCAGTGAAATGCAGGGAAGCACAGATACGCAGTATTTT	CASSEMQGSTDTQYF
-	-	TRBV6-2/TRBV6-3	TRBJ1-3	TGTGCCAGCAGTTACGGTTACAGGTACTCTGGAAACACCATATATTTT	CASSYGYRYSGNTIYF
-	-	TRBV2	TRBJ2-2	TGTGCCACCAGGCCGGGGCCCGGGGAGCTGTTTTTT	CATRPGPGELFF
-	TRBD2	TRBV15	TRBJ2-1	TGTGCCACCAGCAGAGTGCGGGAGACGAACAATGAGCAGTTCTTC	CATSRVRETNNEQFF
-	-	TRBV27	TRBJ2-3	TGTGCCAGCCGCCAGGCTCATACGCAGTATTTT	CASRQAHTQYF
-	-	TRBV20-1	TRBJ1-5	TGCAGTGCTAGTTTCAGGGGTGGCAATCAGCCCCAGCATTTT	CSASFRGGNQPQHF
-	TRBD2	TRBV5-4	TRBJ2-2	TGTGCCAGCAGCTTACCCCGTTCGGGACTACTAGACACCGGGGAGCTGTTTTTT	CASSLPRSGLLDTGELFF
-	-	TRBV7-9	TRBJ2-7	TGTGCCAGCAGCTTACAGGGGGGAACCTACGAGCAGTACTTC	CASSLQGGTYEQYF
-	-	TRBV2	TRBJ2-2	TGTGCCAGCAAGGTCTTAACAGGCGGGGAGCTGTTTTTT	CASKVLTGGELFF
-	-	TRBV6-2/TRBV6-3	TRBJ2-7	TGTGCCAGCAGTTTCGCCGGGACTCGGCAAGGCGAGCAGTACTTC	CASSFAGTRQGEQYF
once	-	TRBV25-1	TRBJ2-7	TGTGCCAGCAGTGAATTCCGACCAGAGAGCTCCTACGAGCAGTACTTC	CASSEFRPESSYEQYF
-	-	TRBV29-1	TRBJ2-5	TGCAGCGCCACCCAAGGGACCCAGTACTTC	CSATQGTQYF
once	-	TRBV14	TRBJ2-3	TGTGCCAGCAGTCCTGACTACTATACGCAGTATTTT	CASSPDYYTQYF
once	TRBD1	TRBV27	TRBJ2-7	TGTGCCAGCAGTTACGGGACAGGGTTTGAGCAGTACTTC	CASSYGTGFEQYF
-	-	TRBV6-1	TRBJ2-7	TGTGCCAGCAGTGATAGGGGGGCGTACGAGCAGTACTTC	CASSDRGAYEQYF
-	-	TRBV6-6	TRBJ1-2	TGTGCCACCGCAGGGCGCAGCTATGGCTACACCTTC	CATAGRSYGYTF
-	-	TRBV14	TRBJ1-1	TGTGCCAGCAGCCAAGATCTCGCAGGGTTCCTCCTTAACACTGAAGCTTTCTTT	CASSQDLAGFLLNTEAFF
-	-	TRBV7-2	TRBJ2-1	TGTGCCAGCAGCTTGGGACTTTTAGACACTGAGCAGTTCTTC	CASSLGLLDTEQFF
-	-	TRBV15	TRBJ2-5	TGTGCCACCAGCAGAGATCGGCAGGCCCAAGAGACCCAGTACTTC	CATSRDRQAQETQYF
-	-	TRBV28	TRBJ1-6	TGTGCCAGCAGTTTGTCACAGAATAATTCACCCCTCCACTTT	CASSLSQNNSPLHF
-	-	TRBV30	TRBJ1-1	TGTGCCTGGAGATCCTCGACAGATCTTGAAGCTTTCTTT	CAWRSSTDLEAFF
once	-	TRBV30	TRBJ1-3	TGTGCCTGGACGGGGGCATTTGGCGGGAGCTCAGGCGGAAACACCATATATTTT	CAWTGAFGGSSGGNTIYF
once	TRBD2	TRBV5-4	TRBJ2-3	TGTGCCAGCAGCTGGAGCGGGGGGGCCGCAGATACGCAGTATTTT	CASSWSGGAADTQYF
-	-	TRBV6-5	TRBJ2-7	TGTGCCAGCAGTTACCTCGGGTCTTACGAGCAGTACTTC	CASSYLGSYEQYF